This T cell receptor beta chain was retrieved from a study of blood T cell repertoires in COVID-19. The overall study: Collection of acute and convalescent COVID-19 samples took place in the United States, Italy and Spain. In each case, the material was cDNA or gDNA derived from T cells, B-cell-depleted T cells, or PBMCs.

V shed 7 bases and J shed 5 bases, with 18 bases lying between them. Germline V gene lookup returns CDR1 SGHTA and CDR2 FQGNSA. This CDR3 contains 16 residues. Source study methods: Amplified reference gene primers provided the basis for estimating nucleated cell counts. Generated by immunoSEQ multiplex PCR, the TCRdb table keeps only in-frame clones and is missing some. Clonal size and the V and J genes are those of that table, whereas D and trimming came from the DNA. In the table there are around 120,000 clones, around 76% of which are singletons. J is TRBJ1-6 and V is TRBV7-2; D may be TRBD1 (6 bases). The clonotype was recovered from a man between 65 and 80 years old with acute or convalescent COVID-19. The sequenced sample was peripheral blood. The CDR3 spells CASTRGGQSNNSPLHF. The CDR3 DNA follows: TGTGCCAGCACCCGGGGGGGACAAAGTAATAATTCACCCCTCCACTTT.